The 18 T cell receptor beta chains below were found in one sample sequenced in a study of cytomegalovirus exposure and HLA in healthy donors. PCR involved 60 Vbeta and 13 Jbeta primers. The protocol was immunoSEQ multiplex PCR, while the TCRdb copy is restricted to in-frame clones and leaves out a portion. The sample's table shows some 130,000 clones. Material for sequencing was PBMCs. All receptors come from a woman in her thirties or forties in good health and CMV-seronegative.

The rearrangement links TRBV4-3 to TRBJ1-3; TRBD1 aligns across 7 bases. The trim removed 4 bases at V and 0 bases at J, leaving 6 bases unmatched. Germline CDR1 is LGHNA and CDR2 is YSLEER. CDR3 length: 16 residues. CDR3 nucleotides: TGCGCCAGCAGCCGCGGGACAGAGAGCTCTGGAAACACCATATATTTT. The encoded protein is CASSRGTESSGNTIYF.

The gene calls are TRBV5-1 and TRBJ2-2, with TRBD2 identical over 14 bases. The V segment lost 4 bases and the J segment 1 base; nucleotides outside the gene matches: 6. CDR3 length equals 18 residues. CDR1 is SGHRS, CDR2 YFSETQ, per germline. The CDR3 is CASSPRTSGGRNTGELFF. CDR3 coding DNA: TGCGCCAGCAGCCCGCGGACTAGCGGGGGGCGGAACACCGGGGAGCTGTTTTTT. Together with reference TRBV5-1 and TRBJ2-2, the CDR3 gives the full variable domain: KAGVTQTPRYLIKTRGQQVTLSCSPISGHRSVSWYQQTPGQGLQFLFEYFSETQRNKGNFPGRFSGRQFSNSRSEMNVSTLELGDSALYLCASSPRTSGGRNTGELFFGEGSRLTVL.

This chain's CDR3 is CASSLYSGGTTDTQYF. The CDR3 DNA is TGTGCCAGCAGCTTGTATAGCGGGGGAACCACAGATACGCAGTATTTT. The chain couples TRBV7-8 to TRBJ2-3; 9 bases are shared with TRBD2. Germline CDR1 is SGHVS and CDR2 is FQNEAQ. V gave up 3 bases and J gave up 2 bases; unmatched junction bases: 6. There are 16 residues in the CDR3.

The chain links TRBV7-8 to TRBJ1-1; D is ambiguous. Trimming took 3 bases from V and 4 from J, leaving 18 bases between them. Germline V gene sequence: CDR1 SGHVS, CDR2 FQNEAQ. CDR3 length: 16 amino acids. The CDR3 here is CASSFQPISSLTEAFF. The CDR3 nucleotides read TGTGCCAGCAGCTTTCAACCGATCTCCAGTCTCACTGAAGCTTTCTTT.

The chain has TRBV5-8 and TRBJ2-7; TRBD1 matches 12 bases. Losses at the gene ends were 3 bases for V and 6 bases for J; bases not matched to a gene: 7. Germline V gene lookup returns CDR1 SGHTS and CDR2 YDEGEE. The CDR3 length is 15 residues. The CDR3 spells CASSWDRGRAAEQYV. CDR3 sequence (DNA): TGTGCCAGCAGCTGGGACAGGGGGCGCGCGGCCGAGCAGTACGTC.

V usage is TRBV28 and J usage is TRBJ2-3; TRBD2 aligns across 9 bases. There are 14 residues in the CDR3. CDR1 and CDR2 from the germline V gene are MDHEN and SYDVKM. V dropped 6 bases and J dropped 3; count of bases not matched to a gene: 4. CDR3 residues: CASSLSGGTDTQYF. The CDR3 DNA sequence: TGTGCCAGCAGCCTTAGCGGGGGAACAGATACGCAGTATTTT.

The genes are TRBV5-5 and TRBJ1-4; D uncertain. The CDR3 is 14 residues long. V gave up 0 bases and J gave up 8 bases, with 11 bases separating them. CDR1 SGHKS and CDR2 YYEKEE come from the germline V gene (reference sequence). The CDR3 DNA reads TGTGCCAGCAGCTTGGAAGGGAGTAGAGAAAAACTGTTTTTT. It translates to CASSLEGSREKLFF.

The rearrangement uses TRBV28 and TRBJ1-4; TRBD1 matches at 9 bases. This CDR3 is 16 amino acids long. Germline CDR1 is MDHEN and CDR2 is SYDVKM. The V gene end was trimmed by 6 bases and the J gene end by 8 bases; junction bases not matched to a gene: 13. CDR3 in DNA: TGTGCCAGCAGCCTCAATCCAGACAGGGGGAGAGAAAAACTGTTTTTT. This encodes CASSLNPDRGREKLFF.

V usage is TRBV18 and J usage is TRBJ1-6; 7 bases are shared with TRBD1. J was trimmed by 9 bases and V by 6 bases; bases with no gene match: 11. Germline V gene sequence: CDR1 KGHSH, CDR2 LQKENI. CDR3 size: 15 residues. The CDR3 DNA reads TGTGCCAGCTCTCCTAACCAGGGGGAAGGTTCACCCCTCCACTTT. The encoded protein is CASSPNQGEGSPLHF.

This rearrangement joins TRBV19 to TRBJ2-1, with 7 nucleotides matching TRBD2. The CDR3 is 16 residues long. J lost 4 bases, V lost 4 bases, and 10 bases had no gene match. CDR1 is LNHDA, CDR2 SQIVND, per germline (reference sequence). CDR3 sequence reads: CASSRANLAAYNEQFF. CDR3 nucleotide sequence: TGTGCCAGTAGTAGGGCCAATCTAGCGGCGTACAATGAGCAGTTCTTC.

The rearrangement joins TRBV4-3 to TRBJ2-5; D not resolved. Near its end, the DNA agrees better with TRBJ2-7, so the J call may be wrong. This CDR3 region has 13 residues. Germline lookup yields CDR1 LGHNA and CDR2 YSLEER. The CDR3 DNA reads as TGCGCCAGCAGCCAAATCGTGTCCTACGAGCAGTACTTC. Translated, it gives CASSQIVSYEQYF.

A note on this clone: At one end the junction does not follow the germline gene, possibly because of a read error. J is TRBJ2-6 and V is TRBV7-7, with D possibly matching TRBD1 (6 bases). This CDR3 is built from 20 residues. Germline assignment: CDR1 SSHAT and CDR2 FNYEAQ (reference sequence). In DNA, the CDR3 is TGTGCTAGCAGCCAGTATATCGAGGACAGCTCAAGGTCTGGGGCCAACGTCCTGACTTTC. Translation gives CASSQYIEDSSRSGANVLTF.

This chain's CDR3 is CASSKRGNTEAFF. The CDR3 nucleotides read TGTGCCAGTAGTAAGCGGGGAAACACTGAAGCTTTCTTT. The chain combines TRBV19 with TRBJ1-1; D gene unclear. Germline V gene lookup returns CDR1 LNHDA and CDR2 SQIVND (reference sequence). The CDR3 is made up of 13 amino acids. The V and J ends lost 4 bases and 2 bases respectively, with 8 bases between them.

The rearrangement links TRBV19 to TRBJ1-5; 8 bases are a match to TRBD1. The V segment lost 7 bases and the J segment 9 bases; nucleotides outside the gene matches: 14. This CDR3 region has 15 residues. The germline CDR1 and CDR2 sequences are LNHDA and SQIVND (reference sequence). The CDR3 loop is CASTVVGQESWPQHF. CDR3 in DNA: TGTGCCAGTACCGTGGTGGGACAGGAGTCTTGGCCCCAGCATTTT.

This chain links TRBV18 with TRBJ1-2; 9 nucleotides line up with TRBD1. V shed 5 bases, J shed 8 bases, and the junction held 18 bases outside the gene matches. This CDR3 comprises 17 residues. The germline V gene has CDR1 KGHSH and CDR2 LQKENI. Here the CDR3 DNA reads TGTGCCAGCTCATACGACCGGGACAGGGCTCCTCGTGAGGGCTACACCTTC. Residues: CASSYDRDRAPREGYTF.

V usage is TRBV4-3 and J usage is TRBJ2-7; a possible D gene is TRBD2 (6 bases). The V gene's germline CDR1 is LGHNA and CDR2 YSLEER. CDR3 length equals 17 residues. V lost 0 bases and J 5 bases, leaving 20 bases between the germline ends. The DNA for the CDR3 is TGCGCCAGCAGCCAAGAGTGGAGGGGAAGCGGTTTTGACGAGCAGTACTTC. It specifies CASSQEWRGSGFDEQYF.

DNA of the CDR3: TGTGCCAGCAGTTACCTCAGGGGTATCTATGGCTACACCTTC. It translates to CASSYLRGIYGYTF. This chain links TRBV6-5 with TRBJ1-2, with a weak D call TRBD1 (6 bases). V was trimmed by 2 bases and J by 4 bases, leaving 11 bases between them. Germline CDR1 reads MNHEY; CDR2 reads SVGAGI. This CDR3 contains 14 residues.

The gene calls are TRBV6-5 and TRBJ1-2; D is perhaps TRBD1 (6 bases). The CDR3 is made up of 14 amino acids. V was shortened by 5 bases and J by 3 bases, with 13 bases between the two germline ends. Germline CDR1 reads MNHEY; CDR2 reads SVGAGI. DNA of the CDR3: TGTGCCAGCAGTGGCATAGGGGGGGACTATGGCTACACCTTC. Its translation is CASSGIGGDYGYTF.